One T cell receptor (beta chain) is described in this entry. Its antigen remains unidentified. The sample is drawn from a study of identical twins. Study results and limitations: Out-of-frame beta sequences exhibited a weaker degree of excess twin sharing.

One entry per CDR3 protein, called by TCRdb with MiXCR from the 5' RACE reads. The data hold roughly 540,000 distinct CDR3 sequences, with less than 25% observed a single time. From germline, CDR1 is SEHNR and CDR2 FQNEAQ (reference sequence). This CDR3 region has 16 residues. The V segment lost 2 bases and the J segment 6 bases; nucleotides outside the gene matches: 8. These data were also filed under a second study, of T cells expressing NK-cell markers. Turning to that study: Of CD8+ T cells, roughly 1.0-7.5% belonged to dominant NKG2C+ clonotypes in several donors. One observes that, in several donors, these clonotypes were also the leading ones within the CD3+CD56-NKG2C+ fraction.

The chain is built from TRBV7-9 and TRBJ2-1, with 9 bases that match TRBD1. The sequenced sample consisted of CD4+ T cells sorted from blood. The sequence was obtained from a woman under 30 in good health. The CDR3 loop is CASSLFGTGIFNEQFF. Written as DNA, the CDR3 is TGTGCCAGCAGCTTATTTGGGACAGGGATTTTCAATGAGCAGTTCTTC.